This T cell receptor (beta chain) was recorded in a study of breast tumors, draining lymph nodes, adjacent tissues. Study-wide points: Data only fit, rather than demonstrated, lymph node origin of most tumor T cells. The data were judged consistent with most tumor T cells coming from lymph node and expanding in tumor.

TCRdb redid the calling of the multiplex PCR reads with MiXCR, one entry per CDR3 protein. The sample lists 120,000 to 150,000 distinct CDR3 sequences; 32% were seen once. This CDR3 is 14 amino acids long. Germline-derived CDR1 and CDR2 are SGHTA and FQGNSA. Between the trimmed V and J ends, which lost 5 bases and 4 bases, there was a span of 14 bases. The lymph nodes were axillary draining lymph nodes from breast cancer patients. The table lists this clonotype with many counts. Its antigen is unknown. This rearrangement joins TRBV7-2 to TRBJ1-2; D possibly corresponds to TRBD1 (5 bases). Material for sequencing was axillary lymph node tissue. The receptor was derived from a female donor with breast cancer. Some clones in this sample may be carry-over from other donors' samples. The CDR3 nucleotides read TGTGCCAGCAGCACCGGGACCCTAGTCTATGGCTACACCTTC. Its translation is CASSTGTLVYGYTF.